Listed here is a single T cell receptor (beta chain). Original analysis: The assay estimated nucleated cells by amplifying reference gene primers. Produced via immunoSEQ multiplex PCR; TCRdb's table is partial and in-frame only. Clone size and V and J calls were adopted from that table, with D and trimming inferred from the DNA. The sample has approximately 170,000 clones, around 82% seen once. CDR1 and CDR2 (germline): SGHRS, YFSETQ. CDR3 size: 15 residues. V shed 2 bases and J shed 5 bases, with 16 bases lying between them. The sample comes from a study of blood T cell repertoires in COVID-19. Overall study context: Spain, Italy and the United States supplied samples that represented acute and convalescent COVID-19. PBMCs, B-cell-depleted T cells, or T cells were the source of the cDNA or gDNA that made up the material.

The J gene is TRBJ1-1, the V gene TRBV5-1; D gene ambiguous. This receptor was taken from a woman of 80 years or more with active or convalescent COVID-19. Source material: peripheral blood. In DNA form, the CDR3 reads TGCGCCAGCAGCTTAGGAATTCAATCGGGAACTGAAGCTTTCTTT. It specifies CASSLGIQSGTEAFF.